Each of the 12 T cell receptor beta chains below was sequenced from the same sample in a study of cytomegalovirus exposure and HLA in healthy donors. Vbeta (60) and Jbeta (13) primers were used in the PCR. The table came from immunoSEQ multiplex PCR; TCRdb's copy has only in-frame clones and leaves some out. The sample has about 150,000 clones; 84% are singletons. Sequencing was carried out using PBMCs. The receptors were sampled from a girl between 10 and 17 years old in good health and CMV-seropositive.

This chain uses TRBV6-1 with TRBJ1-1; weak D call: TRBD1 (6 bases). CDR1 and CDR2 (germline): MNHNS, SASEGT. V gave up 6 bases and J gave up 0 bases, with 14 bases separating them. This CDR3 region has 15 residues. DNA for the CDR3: TGTGCCAGCAGAGAAATGGCAGGGGTGAACACTGAAGCTTTCTTT. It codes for CASREMAGVNTEAFF.

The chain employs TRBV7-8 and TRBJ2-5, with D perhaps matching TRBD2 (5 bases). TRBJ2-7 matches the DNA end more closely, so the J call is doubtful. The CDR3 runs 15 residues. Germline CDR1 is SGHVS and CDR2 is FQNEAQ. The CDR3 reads CASSFEGRTNYEQYF. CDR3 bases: TGTGCCAGCAGCTTCGAGGGCAGGACCAACTACGAGCAGTACTTC.

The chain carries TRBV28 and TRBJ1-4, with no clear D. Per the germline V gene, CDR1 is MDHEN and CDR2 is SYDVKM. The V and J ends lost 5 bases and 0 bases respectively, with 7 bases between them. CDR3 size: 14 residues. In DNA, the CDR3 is TGTGCCAGCAGTGCGGGCGCAACTAATGAAAAACTGTTTTTT. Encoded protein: CASSAGATNEKLFF.

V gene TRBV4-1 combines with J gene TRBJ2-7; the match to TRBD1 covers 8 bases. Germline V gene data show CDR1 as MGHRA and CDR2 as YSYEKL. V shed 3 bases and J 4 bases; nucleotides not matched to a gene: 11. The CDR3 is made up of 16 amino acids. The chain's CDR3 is CASSHRRSGGLYEQYF. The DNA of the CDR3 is TGCGCCAGCAGCCACCGTCGTTCAGGGGGCTTGTACGAGCAGTACTTC.

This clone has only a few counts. CDR3 DNA sequence: TGTGCCAGCAGCTTGGATACAGGGTCCTTTTCCTACGAGCAGTACTTC. It codes for CASSLDTGSFSYEQYF. The chain uses TRBV11-2 and TRBJ2-7, with D perhaps matching TRBD1 (6 bases). Germline V gene lookup returns CDR1 SGHAT and CDR2 FQNNGV. The CDR3 spans 16 residues. V gave up 3 bases and J gave up 1 base, with 16 bases separating them.

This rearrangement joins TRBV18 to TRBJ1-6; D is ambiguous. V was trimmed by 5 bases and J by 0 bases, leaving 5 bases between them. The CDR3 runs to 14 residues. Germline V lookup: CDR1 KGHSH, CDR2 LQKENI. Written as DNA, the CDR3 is TGTGCCAGCTCAACGAGCTCCTATAATTCACCCCTCCACTTT. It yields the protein CASSTSSYNSPLHF.

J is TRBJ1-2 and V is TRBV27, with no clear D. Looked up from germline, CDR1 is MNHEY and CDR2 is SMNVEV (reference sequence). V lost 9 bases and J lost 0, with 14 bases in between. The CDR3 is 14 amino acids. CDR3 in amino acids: CASSRAGANYGYTF. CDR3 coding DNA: TGTGCCAGTTCGAGAGCGGGAGCTAACTATGGCTACACCTTC.

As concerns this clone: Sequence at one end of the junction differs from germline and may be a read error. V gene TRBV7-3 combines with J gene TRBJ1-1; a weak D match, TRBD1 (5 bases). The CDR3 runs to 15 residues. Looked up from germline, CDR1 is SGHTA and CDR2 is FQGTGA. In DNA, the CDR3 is TGTGCCAGCAGCCCCGATTTGGGGGGGAAGACTGAAGCTTCCTTT. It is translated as CASSPDLGGKTEASF.

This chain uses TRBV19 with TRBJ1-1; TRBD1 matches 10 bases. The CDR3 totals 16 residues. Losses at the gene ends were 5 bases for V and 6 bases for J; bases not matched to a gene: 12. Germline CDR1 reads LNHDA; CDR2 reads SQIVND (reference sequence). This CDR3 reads CASSLTDRGRRSEAFF. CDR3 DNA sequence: TGTGCCAGTAGTCTCACCGACAGGGGGCGCCGCTCTGAAGCTTTCTTT.

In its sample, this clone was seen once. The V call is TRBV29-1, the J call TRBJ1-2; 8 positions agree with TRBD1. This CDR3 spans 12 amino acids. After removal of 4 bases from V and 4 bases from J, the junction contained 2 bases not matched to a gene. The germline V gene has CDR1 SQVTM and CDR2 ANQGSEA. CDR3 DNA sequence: TGCAGCGTTGGGACAGGGAGCTATGGCTACACCTTC. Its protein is CSVGTGSYGYTF.

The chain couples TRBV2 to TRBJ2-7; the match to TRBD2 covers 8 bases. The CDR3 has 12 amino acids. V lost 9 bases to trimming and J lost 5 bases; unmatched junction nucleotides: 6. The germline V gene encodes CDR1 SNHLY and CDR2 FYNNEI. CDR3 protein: CARSSAGDEQYF. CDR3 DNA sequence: TGTGCCAGGTCCTCAGCGGGGGACGAGCAGTACTTC.

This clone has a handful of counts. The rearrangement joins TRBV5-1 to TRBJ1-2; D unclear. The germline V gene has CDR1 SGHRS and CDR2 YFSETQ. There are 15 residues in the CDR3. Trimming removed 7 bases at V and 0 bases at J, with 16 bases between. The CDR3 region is CASHDNAGANYGYTF. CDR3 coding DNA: TGCGCCAGCCATGATAACGCGGGAGCTAACTATGGCTACACCTTC.